The 4 T cell receptor beta chains given below trace back to one sample, sequenced in a study of T cell clonotyping in hematopoietic cell transplantation. Sequencing was performed with immunoSEQ multiplex PCR; in TCRdb, only in-frame clones are kept and a portion is missing. The sample shows approximately 44,000 clones, approximately 82% of them seen only once. As for time point: recipient sample about 28 days before transplant, after cytoreduction. Specimen: peripheral blood mononuclear cells, collected before stem cell transplant. Receptors originate from a man in his fifties or sixties with myelodysplastic syndrome. Some clones in this sample may be carry-over from other donors' samples.

The chain combines TRBV4-2 with TRBJ2-3, with 7 nucleotides matching TRBD1. This CDR3 comprises 16 residues. Germline V gene data show CDR1 as LGHNA and CDR2 as YNFKEQ. V was pared by 0 bases and J by 5 bases, with 8 bases of the junction left unmatched. The CDR3 sequence is CASSQDPRGRVDTQYF. CDR3 bases: TGTGCCAGCAGCCAAGATCCAAGGGGGCGGGTAGATACGCAGTATTTT.

The chain joins TRBV9 to TRBJ2-1; D not resolved. V dropped 0 bases and J dropped 3 bases, with 7 bases sitting between them. Germline CDR1 SGDLS, CDR2 YYNGEE. This CDR3 is built from 14 residues. The CDR3 DNA reads as TGTGCCAGCAGCGTAGGGAACAGCTACAATGAGCAGTTCTTC. Translation: CASSVGNSYNEQFF.

This chain uses TRBV19 with TRBJ1-2; 8 bases map to TRBD1. Germline values: CDR1 LNHDA, CDR2 SQIVND (reference sequence). V lost 4 bases, J lost 6 bases, and 4 bases stayed unmatched. The CDR3 loop spans 13 amino acids. The CDR3 nucleotides read TGTGCCAGTAGTACACGGACAGGGAATGGCTACACCTTC. It specifies CASSTRTGNGYTF.

The chain uses TRBV29-1 and TRBJ1-4; D possibly corresponds to TRBD1 (5 bases). CDR1 SQVTM and CDR2 ANQGSEA come from the germline V gene. The CDR3 totals 14 residues. Trimming pared 6 bases from V and 0 bases from J, leaving 11 bases between. CDR3 bases: TGCAGCGTCTCTCGGGGGGCAACTAATGAAAAACTGTTTTTT. This gives the protein CSVSRGATNEKLFF.